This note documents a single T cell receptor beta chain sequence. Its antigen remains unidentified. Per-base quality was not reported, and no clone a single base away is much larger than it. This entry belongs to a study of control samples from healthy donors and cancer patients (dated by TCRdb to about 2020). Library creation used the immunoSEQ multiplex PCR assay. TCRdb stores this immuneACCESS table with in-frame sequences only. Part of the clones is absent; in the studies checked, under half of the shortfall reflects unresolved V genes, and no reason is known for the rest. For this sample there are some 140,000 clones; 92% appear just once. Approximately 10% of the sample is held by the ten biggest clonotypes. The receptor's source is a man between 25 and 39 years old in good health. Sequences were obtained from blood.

The CDR3 in this case is CASIITGTGDPYEQYF. The DNA sequence is given as TGTGCCAGCATCATAACCGGGACAGGGGACCCCTACGAGCAGTACTTC. The chain employs TRBV21-1 and TRBJ2-7; the table calls TRBD1, which could not be checked here. TRBV21-1 corresponds to a pseudogene. From the cysteine through the phenylalanine, the CDR3 covers 16 amino acids. Left in the record is the CDR3 DNA by itself, 48 bases read in frame from the first base.